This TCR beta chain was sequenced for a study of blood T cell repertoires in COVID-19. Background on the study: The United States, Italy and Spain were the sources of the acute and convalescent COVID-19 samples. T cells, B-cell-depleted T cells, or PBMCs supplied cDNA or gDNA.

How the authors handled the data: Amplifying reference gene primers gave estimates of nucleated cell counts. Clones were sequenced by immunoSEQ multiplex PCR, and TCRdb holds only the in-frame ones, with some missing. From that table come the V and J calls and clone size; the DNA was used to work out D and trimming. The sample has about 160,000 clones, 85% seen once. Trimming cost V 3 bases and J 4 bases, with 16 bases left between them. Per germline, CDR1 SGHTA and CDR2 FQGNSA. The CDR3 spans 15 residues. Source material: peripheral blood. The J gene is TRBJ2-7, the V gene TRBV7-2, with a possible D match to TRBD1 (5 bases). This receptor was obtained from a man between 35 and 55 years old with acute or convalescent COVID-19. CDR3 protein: CASSLIRDRDYEQYF. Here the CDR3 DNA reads TGTGCCAGCAGCTTGATCAGAGACAGAGATTACGAGCAGTACTTC.